These 13 T cell receptor beta chains were all obtained from the same sample, sequenced in a study of T cell repertoires in cytomegalovirus infection. These receptors lack a known antigen. MiXCR, applied by TCRdb to the reads, yields one record per CDR3 protein. Of about a million distinct CDR3 sequences listed, roughly 30% are singletons. Sequences were derived from cultured CD8+ T cells from PBMCs, sampled from culture after CMV antigen stimulation. Every receptor here comes from a human donor in good health (CMV status not recorded). Some clones in this sample may be carry-over from other donors' samples.

The chain couples TRBV28 to TRBJ1-1; the match to TRBD1 covers 7 bases. This CDR3 is 15 amino acids long. Germline-derived CDR1 and CDR2 are MDHEN and SYDVKM. V dropped 8 bases and J dropped 5; count of bases not matched to a gene: 14. The CDR3 here is CASGKYRDRETEAFF. CDR3 sequence (DNA): TGTGCCAGCGGGAAATACAGGGACAGAGAAACTGAAGCTTTCTTT.

This clonotype was counted between two and nine times. The chain joins TRBV12-3 or TRBV12-4 to TRBJ1-2; 7 bases line up with TRBD1. CDR3 length: 15 residues. The J segment lost 0 bases and the V segment lost 7 bases, leaving 8 bases of the junction unmatched. The CDR3 protein is CASIYRGSANYGYTF. In DNA form, the CDR3 reads TGTGCCAGCATTTACAGGGGTTCGGCTAACTATGGCTACACCTTC.

The chain recombines TRBV13 with TRBJ2-3; tentatively, D is TRBD1 (5 bases). V was trimmed by 5 bases and J by 3 bases, leaving 12 bases between them. The CDR3 length is 14 residues. Germline V CDR1 and CDR2: PRHDT, FYEKMQ (reference sequence). CDR3 in DNA: TGTGCCAGCAGCATCAGACAGAGAACAGATACGCAGTATTTT. This gives the protein CASSIRQRTDTQYF.

V gene TRBV7-2 combines with J gene TRBJ1-1; D gene uncertain. Trimming removed 2 bases at V and 6 bases at J, with 10 bases between. Per the germline V gene, CDR1 is SGHTA and CDR2 is FQGNSA. CDR3 length: 13 residues. CDR3 in DNA: TGTGCCAGCAGCTTAAGGCAGTATCCTGAAGCTTTCTTT. Amino acid sequence: CASSLRQYPEAFF.

Only a few counts were recorded for this clonotype. The chain employs TRBV7-6 and TRBJ2-5, with TRBD2 matching 11 bases. Trimming cost V 4 bases and J 5 bases; bases outside gene matches: 12. Germline V gene lookup returns CDR1 SGHVS and CDR2 FNYEAQ. The CDR3 has 17 amino acids. The CDR3 spells CASSSRLAGIPGETQYF. As DNA, the CDR3 is TGTGCCAGCAGCTCTCGACTAGCGGGGATCCCTGGTGAGACCCAGTACTTC.

The chain uses TRBV29-1 and TRBJ2-7, with TRBD2 as a possible D gene (6 bases). The CDR3 extends over 12 amino acids. V lost 0 bases and J 4 bases, leaving 7 bases between the germline ends. The germline V gene has CDR1 SQVTM and CDR2 ANQGSEA. The CDR3 region is CSVEDGGYEQYF. DNA for the CDR3: TGCAGCGTTGAAGATGGAGGGTACGAGCAGTACTTC.

There are a few counts of this clonotype. The V call is TRBV15, the J call TRBJ2-1, with unresolved D. CDR3 length: 14 residues. CDR1 is LNHNV and CDR2 is YYDKDF in the germline V gene (reference sequence). Trimming stripped 0 bases from V and 6 bases from J, with 9 bases between. The CDR3 DNA reads TGTGCCACCAGCAGAGATCCAGCTTTCAATGAGCAGTTCTTC. It specifies CATSRDPAFNEQFF.

This clonotype was detected only a few times. This rearrangement joins TRBV9 to TRBJ2-3; 7 bases agree with TRBD2. V shed 0 bases and J 4 bases; nucleotides not matched to a gene: 5. CDR1 and CDR2 from the germline V gene are SGDLS and YYNGEE. The CDR3 has 15 residues. DNA of the CDR3: TGTGCCAGCAGCGTAGCTGGACTAGGCCCAGATACGCAGTATTTT. The encoded protein is CASSVAGLGPDTQYF.

The table lists this clonotype with many counts. At one end, the junction sequence differs from germline, possibly due to a read error. CDR3 residues: CASSLAGGINEQFF. CDR3 DNA: TGTGCCAGCAGTCTAGCGGGGGGGATAAATGAGCAGTTCTTC. The chain recombines TRBV12-3 or TRBV12-4 with TRBJ2-1, with 12 bases lining up with TRBD2. CDR3 length: 14 residues.

The CDR3 spells CASSAGTVTLEDEQYV. In DNA, the CDR3 is TGTGCCAGCAGCGCTGGGACAGTAACCCTAGAGGACGAGCAGTACGTC. This rearrangement joins TRBV11-1 to TRBJ2-7; TRBD1 aligns across 7 bases. With V trimmed by 5 bases and J by 5 bases, 15 bases remained unmatched. The germline CDR1 and CDR2 sequences are SGHAT and FQDESV (reference sequence). The CDR3 has 16 residues.

This sequence joins TRBV12-5 and TRBJ1-2; D is ambiguous. Germline assignment: CDR1 LGHNT and CDR2 FRNRAP. The CDR3 runs 12 residues. The germline V and J ends were trimmed by 7 bases and 6 bases, with 12 bases remaining between them. DNA of the CDR3: TGTGCTAGTGTCAATTCGGCGGATGGCTACACCTTC. Protein sequence: CASVNSADGYTF.

There are a few counts of this clonotype. CDR3 loop: CASSYGTGTSGTDTQYF. In DNA, the CDR3 is TGTGCCAGCAGTTACGGGACCGGGACTAGCGGCACAGATACGCAGTATTTT. This chain joins TRBV6-5 and TRBJ2-3, with 10 nucleotides matching TRBD2. Germline V gene lookup returns CDR1 MNHEY and CDR2 SVGAGI. Trimming took 2 bases from V and 1 from J; bases not matched to a gene: 6. The CDR3 runs 17 residues.

This clonotype was observed a few times. The chain has TRBV27 and TRBJ2-1, with 12 positions matching TRBD2. The V gene's germline CDR1 is MNHEY and CDR2 SMNVEV (reference sequence). This CDR3 has 15 amino acids. With 7 bases clipped from V and 4 bases from J, the junction kept 5 bases outside the gene matches. The CDR3 sequence is CASTLAGGFYNEQFF. CDR3 nucleotide sequence: TGTGCCAGCACCCTAGCGGGGGGGTTTTACAATGAGCAGTTCTTC.